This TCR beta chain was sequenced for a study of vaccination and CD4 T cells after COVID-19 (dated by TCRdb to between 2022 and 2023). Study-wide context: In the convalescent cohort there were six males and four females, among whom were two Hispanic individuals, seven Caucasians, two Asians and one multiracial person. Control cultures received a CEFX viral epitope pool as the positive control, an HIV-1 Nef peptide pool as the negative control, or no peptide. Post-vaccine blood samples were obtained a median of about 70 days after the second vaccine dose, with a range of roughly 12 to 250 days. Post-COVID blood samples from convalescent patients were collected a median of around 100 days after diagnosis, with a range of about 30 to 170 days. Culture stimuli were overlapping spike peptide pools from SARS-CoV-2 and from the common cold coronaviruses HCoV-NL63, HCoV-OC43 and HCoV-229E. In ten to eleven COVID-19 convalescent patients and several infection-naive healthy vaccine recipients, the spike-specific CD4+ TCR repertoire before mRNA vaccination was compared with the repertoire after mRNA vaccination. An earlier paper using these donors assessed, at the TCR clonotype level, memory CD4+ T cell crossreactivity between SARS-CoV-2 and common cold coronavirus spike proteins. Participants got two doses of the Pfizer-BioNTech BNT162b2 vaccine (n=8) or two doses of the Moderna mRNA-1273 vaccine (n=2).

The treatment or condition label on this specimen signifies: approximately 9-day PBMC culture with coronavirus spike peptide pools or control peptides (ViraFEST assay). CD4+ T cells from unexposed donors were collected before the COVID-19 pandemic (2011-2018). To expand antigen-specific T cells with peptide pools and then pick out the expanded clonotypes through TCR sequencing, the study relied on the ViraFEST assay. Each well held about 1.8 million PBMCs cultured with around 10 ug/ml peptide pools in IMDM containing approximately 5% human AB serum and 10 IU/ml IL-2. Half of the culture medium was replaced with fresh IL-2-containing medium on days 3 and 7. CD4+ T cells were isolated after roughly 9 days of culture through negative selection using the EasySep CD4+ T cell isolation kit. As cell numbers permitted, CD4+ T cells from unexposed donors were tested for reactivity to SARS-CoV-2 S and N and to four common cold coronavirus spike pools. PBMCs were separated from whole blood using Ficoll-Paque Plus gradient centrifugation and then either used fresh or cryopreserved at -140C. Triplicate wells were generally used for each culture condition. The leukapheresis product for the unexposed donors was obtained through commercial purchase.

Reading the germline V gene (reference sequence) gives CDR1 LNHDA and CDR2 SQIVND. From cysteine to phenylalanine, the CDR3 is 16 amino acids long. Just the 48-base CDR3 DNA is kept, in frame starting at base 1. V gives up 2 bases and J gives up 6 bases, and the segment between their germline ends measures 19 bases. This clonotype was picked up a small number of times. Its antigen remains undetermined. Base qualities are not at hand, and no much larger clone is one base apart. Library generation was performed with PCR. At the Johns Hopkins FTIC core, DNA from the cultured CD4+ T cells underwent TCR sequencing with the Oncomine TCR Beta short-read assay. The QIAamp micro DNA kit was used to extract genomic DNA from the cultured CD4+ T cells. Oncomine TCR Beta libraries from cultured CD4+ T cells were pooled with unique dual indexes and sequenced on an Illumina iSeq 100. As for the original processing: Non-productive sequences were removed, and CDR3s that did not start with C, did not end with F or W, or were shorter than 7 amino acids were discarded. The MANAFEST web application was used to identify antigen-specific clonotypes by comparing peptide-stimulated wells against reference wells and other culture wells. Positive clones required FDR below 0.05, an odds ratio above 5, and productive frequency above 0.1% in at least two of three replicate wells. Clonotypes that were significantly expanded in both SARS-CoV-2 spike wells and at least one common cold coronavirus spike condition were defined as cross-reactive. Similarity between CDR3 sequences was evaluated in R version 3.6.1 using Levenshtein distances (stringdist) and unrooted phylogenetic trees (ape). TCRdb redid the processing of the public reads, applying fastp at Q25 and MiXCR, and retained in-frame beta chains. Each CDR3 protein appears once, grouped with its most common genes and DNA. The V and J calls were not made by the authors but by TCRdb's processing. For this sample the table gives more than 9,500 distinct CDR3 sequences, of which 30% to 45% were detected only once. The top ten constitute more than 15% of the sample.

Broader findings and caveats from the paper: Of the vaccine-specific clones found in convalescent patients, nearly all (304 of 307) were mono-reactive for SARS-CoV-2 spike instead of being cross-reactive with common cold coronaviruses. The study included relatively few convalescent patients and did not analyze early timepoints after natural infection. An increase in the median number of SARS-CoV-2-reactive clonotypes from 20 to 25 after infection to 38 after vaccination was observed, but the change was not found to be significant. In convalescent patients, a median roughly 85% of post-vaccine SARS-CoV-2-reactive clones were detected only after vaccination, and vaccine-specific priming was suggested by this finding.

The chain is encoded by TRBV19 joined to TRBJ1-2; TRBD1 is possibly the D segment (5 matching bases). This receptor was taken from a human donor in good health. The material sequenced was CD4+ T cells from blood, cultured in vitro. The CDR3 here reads CASSISRAIAFHGYTF. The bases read TGTGCCAGTAGTATATCCAGGGCCATCGCATTTCATGGCTACACCTTC.